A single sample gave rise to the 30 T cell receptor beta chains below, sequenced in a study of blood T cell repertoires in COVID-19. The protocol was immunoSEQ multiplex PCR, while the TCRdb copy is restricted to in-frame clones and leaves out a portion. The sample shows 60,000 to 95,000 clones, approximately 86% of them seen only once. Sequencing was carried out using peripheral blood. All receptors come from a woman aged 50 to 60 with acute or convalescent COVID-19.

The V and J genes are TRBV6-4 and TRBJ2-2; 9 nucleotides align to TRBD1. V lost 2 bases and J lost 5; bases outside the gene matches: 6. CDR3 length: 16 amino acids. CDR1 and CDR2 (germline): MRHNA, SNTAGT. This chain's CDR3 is CASSDTTGGRTGELFF. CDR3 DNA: TGTGCCAGCAGTGACACGACAGGGGGTCGGACCGGGGAGCTGTTTTTT.

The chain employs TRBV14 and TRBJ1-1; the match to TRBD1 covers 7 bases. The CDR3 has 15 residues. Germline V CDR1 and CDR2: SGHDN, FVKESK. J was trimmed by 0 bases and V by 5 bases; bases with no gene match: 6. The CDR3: CASSLEGALNTEAFF. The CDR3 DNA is TGTGCCAGCAGCTTGGAGGGGGCGTTGAACACTGAAGCTTTCTTT.

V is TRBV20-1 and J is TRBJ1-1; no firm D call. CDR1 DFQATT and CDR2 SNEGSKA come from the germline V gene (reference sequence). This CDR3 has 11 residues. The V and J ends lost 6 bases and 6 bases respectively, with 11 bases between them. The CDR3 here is CSAFLAAEAFF. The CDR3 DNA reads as TGCAGTGCCTTCTTGGCAGCTGAAGCTTTCTTT.

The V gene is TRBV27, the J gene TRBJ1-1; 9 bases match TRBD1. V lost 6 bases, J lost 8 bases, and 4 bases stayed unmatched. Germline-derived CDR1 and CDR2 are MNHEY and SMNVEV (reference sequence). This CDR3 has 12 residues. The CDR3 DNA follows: TGTGCCAGCAGGGGGGGGACAGGGGAAGCTTTCTTT. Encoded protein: CASRGGTGEAFF.

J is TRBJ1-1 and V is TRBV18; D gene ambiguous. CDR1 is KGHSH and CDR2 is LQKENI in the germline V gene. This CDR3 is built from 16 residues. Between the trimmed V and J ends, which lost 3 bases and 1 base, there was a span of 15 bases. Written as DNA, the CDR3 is TGTGCCAGCTCACCTGGTCATAGCAAGAAGAACACTGAAGCTTTCTTT. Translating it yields CASSPGHSKKNTEAFF.

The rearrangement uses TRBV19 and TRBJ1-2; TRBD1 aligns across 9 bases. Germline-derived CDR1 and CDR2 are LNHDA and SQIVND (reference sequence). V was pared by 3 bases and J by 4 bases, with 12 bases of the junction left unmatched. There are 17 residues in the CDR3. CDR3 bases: TGTGCCAGTAGTATTCCTGTAACAGGGGGCTCGGGCTATGGCTACACCTTC. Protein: CASSIPVTGGSGYGYTF.

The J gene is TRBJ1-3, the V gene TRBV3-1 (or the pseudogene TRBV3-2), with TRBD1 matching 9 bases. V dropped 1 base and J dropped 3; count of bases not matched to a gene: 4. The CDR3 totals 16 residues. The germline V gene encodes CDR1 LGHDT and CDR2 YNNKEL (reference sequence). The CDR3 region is CASSQAQGAGGNTIYF. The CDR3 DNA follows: TGTGCCAGCAGCCAAGCACAGGGGGCAGGTGGAAACACCATATATTTT.

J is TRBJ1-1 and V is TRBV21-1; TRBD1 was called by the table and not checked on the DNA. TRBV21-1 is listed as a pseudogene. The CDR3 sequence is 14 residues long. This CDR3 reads CASSTPGTASEAFF. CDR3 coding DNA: TGTGCCAGCAGCACCCCCGGGACAGCGTCCGAAGCTTTCTTT.

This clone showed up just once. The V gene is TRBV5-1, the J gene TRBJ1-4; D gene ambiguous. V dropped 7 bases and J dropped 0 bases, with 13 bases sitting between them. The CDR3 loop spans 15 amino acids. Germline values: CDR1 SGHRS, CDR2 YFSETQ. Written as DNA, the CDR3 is TGCGCCAGCGCGGTCCGAGATGCAACTAATGAAAAACTGTTTTTT. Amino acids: CASAVRDATNEKLFF.

CDR3 in amino acids: CAISESGTGRSYEQYF. The CDR3, as DNA: TGTGCCATCAGTGAGTCCGGGACAGGTCGCTCCTACGAGCAGTACTTC. The V gene is TRBV10-3, the J gene TRBJ2-7; 8 bases map to TRBD1. Germline V gene sequence: CDR1 ENHRY, CDR2 SYGVKD. J gave up 0 bases and V 0 bases, and 4 bases lay outside the gene matches. The CDR3 covers 16 residues.

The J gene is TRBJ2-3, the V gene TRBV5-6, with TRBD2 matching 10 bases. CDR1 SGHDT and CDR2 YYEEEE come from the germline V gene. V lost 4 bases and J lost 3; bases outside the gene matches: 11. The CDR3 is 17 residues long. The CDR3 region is CASSTALSGGSTDTQYF. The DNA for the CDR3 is TGTGCCAGCAGCACCGCCCTTAGCGGGGGGTCGACAGATACGCAGTATTTT.

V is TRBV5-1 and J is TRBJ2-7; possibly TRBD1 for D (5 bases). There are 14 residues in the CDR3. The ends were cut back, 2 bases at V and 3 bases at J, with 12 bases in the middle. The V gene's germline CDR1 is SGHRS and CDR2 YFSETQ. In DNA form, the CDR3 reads TGCGCCAGCAGCTTAGACAAGGGGAACTACGAGCAGTACTTC. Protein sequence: CASSLDKGNYEQYF.

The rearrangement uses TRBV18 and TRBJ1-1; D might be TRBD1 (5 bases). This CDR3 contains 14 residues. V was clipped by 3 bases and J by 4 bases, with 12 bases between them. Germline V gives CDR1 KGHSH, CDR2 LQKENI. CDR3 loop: CASSPGHGATEAFF. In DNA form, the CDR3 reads TGTGCCAGCTCACCCGGACATGGGGCCACTGAAGCTTTCTTT.

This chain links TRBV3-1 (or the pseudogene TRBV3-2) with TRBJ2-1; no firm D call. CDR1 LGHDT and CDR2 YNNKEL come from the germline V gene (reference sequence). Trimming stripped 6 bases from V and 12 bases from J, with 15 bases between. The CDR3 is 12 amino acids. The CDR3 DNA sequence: TGTGCCAGCAGTTTGTTGCAGGATGGGCAGTTCTTC. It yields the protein CASSLLQDGQFF.

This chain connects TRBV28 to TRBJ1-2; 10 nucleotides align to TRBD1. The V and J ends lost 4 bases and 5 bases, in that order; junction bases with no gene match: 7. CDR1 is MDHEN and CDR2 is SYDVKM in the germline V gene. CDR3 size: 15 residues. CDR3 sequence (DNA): TGTGCCAGCAGTTCGGGACAGGGACAGGGGTATGGCTACACCTTC. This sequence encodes CASSSGQGQGYGYTF.

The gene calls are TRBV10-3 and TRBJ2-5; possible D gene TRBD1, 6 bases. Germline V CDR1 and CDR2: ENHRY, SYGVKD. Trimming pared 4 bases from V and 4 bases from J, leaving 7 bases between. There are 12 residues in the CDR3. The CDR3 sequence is CAISGTVETQYF. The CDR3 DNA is TGTGCCATCAGTGGGACAGTAGAGACCCAGTACTTC.

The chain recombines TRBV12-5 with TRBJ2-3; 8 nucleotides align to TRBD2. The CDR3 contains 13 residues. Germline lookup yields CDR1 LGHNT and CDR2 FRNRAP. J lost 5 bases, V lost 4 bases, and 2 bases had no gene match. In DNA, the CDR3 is TGTGCTAGTGGTTCGAGCGGGGGAGATACGCAGTATTTT. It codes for CASGSSGGDTQYF.

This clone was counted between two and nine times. This CDR3 reads CASSLALGGESTDTQYF. CDR3 DNA sequence: TGTGCCAGCAGCTTAGCCCTGGGGGGGGAAAGCACAGATACGCAGTATTTT. This chain joins TRBV7-9 and TRBJ2-3; TRBD2 matches at 7 bases. Germline assignment: CDR1 SEHNR and CDR2 FQNEAQ (reference sequence). The CDR3 runs 17 residues. J was trimmed by 0 bases and V by 0 bases; bases with no gene match: 6. Filled out from reference TRBV7-9 and TRBJ2-3, the complete variable domain reads DTGVSQNPRHKITKRGQNVTFRCDPISEHNRLYWYRQTLGQGPEFLTYFQNEAQLEKSRLLSDRFSAERPKGSFSTLEIQRTEQGDSAMYLCASSLALGGESTDTQYFGPGTRLTVL.

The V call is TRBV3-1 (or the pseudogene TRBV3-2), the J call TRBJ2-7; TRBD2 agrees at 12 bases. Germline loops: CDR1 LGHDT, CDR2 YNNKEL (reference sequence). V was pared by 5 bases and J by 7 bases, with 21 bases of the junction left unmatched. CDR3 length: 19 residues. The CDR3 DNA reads TGTGCCAGCAGCGCCCTACTTACTAGCGGGGGGCGAGTTCCGCAGGAGCAGTACTTC. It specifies CASSALLTSGGRVPQEQYF.

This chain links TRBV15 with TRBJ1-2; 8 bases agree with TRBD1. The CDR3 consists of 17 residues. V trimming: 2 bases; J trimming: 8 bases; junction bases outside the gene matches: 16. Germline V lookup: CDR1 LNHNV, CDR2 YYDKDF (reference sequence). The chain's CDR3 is CATSRSGGHLTPGGYTF. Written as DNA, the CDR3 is TGTGCCACCAGCAGATCAGGGGGCCATCTGACCCCAGGGGGCTACACCTTC.

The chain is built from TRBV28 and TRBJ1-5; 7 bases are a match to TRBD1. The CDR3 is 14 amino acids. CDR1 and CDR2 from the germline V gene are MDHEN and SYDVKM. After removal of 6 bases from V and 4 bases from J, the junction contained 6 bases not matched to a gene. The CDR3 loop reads CASSPGGRNQPQHF. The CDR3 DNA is TGTGCCAGCAGCCCAGGGGGACGGAATCAGCCCCAGCATTTT.

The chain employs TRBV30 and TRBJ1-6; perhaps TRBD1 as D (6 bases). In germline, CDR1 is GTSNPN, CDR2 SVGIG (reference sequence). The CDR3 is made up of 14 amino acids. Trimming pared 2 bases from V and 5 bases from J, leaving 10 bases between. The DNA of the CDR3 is TGTGCCTGGAGTCTAGGACAGAATAATTCACCCCTCCACTTT. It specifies CAWSLGQNNSPLHF.

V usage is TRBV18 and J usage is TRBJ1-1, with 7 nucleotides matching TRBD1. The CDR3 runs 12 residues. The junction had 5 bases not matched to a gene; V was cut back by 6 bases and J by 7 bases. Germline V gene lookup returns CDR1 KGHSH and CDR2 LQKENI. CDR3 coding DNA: TGTGCCAGCTCTCGTGACAGGGATGAAGCTTTCTTT. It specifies CASSRDRDEAFF.

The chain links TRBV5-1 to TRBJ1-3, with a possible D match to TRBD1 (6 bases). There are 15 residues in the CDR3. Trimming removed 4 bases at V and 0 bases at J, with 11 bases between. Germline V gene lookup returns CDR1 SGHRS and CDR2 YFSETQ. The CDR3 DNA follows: TGCGCCAGCAGCCCCCAGGGGTTCTCTGGAAACACCATATATTTT. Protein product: CASSPQGFSGNTIYF.

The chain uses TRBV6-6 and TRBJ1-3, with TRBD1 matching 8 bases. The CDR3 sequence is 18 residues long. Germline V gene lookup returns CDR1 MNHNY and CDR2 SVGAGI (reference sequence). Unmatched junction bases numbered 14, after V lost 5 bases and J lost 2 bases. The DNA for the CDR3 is TGTGCCAGCAGTCTCCAGGGGGCTTTAGGTTTCGCTGGAAACACCATATATTTT. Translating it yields CASSLQGALGFAGNTIYF.

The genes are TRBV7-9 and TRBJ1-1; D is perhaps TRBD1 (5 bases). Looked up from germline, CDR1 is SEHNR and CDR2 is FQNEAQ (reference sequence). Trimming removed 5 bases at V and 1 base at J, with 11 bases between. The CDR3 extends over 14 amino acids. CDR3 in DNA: TGTGCCAGCAGCCAAGGACAAAGGAACACTGAAGCTTTCTTT. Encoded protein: CASSQGQRNTEAFF.

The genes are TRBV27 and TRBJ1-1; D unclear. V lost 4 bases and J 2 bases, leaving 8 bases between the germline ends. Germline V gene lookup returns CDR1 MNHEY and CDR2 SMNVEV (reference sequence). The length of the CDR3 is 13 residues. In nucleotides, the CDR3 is TGTGCCAGCAGTTCCAAGCCTAACACTGAAGCTTTCTTT. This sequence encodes CASSSKPNTEAFF.

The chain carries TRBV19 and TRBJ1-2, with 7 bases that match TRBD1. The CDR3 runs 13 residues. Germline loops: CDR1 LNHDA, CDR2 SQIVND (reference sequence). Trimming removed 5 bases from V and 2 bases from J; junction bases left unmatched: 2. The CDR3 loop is CASSYRGNYGYTF. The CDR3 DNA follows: TGTGCCAGTAGTTACAGGGGCAACTATGGCTACACCTTC.

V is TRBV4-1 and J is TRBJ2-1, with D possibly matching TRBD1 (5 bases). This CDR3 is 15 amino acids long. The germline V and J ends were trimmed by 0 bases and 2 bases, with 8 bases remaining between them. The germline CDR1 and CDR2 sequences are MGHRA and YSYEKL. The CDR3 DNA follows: TGCGCCAGCAGCCAAGAAGGCAGGGCCTACAATGAGCAGTTCTTC. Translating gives CASSQEGRAYNEQFF.

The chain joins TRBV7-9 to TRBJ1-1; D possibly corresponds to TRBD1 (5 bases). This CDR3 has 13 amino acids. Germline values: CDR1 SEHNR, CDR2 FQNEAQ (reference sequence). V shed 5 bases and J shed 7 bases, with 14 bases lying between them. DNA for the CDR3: TGTGCCAGCAGCCCCCCCCCAGGGTTTGAAGCTTTCTTT. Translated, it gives CASSPPPGFEAFF.